Listed below are T cell receptor beta chains from one sample, sequenced in a study of CD8+CD57+ T cells in acquired aplastic anemia. Each CDR3 protein gets one entry after TCRdb re-called the reads with MiXCR. The sample holds hundreds of thousands of distinct CDR3 sequences; about a third are singletons and the top ten take nearly 0.85%. The sequenced sample consisted of sorted CD4+, CD8+, or CD8+CD57+ T cells (not recorded which) from PBMCs. Receptors were obtained from a human donor with aplastic anemia. The CDR3 runs from the conserved cysteine through the conserved F or W. The D gene is left open where the match is weak. Only part of the rows carry a size: once, few, many, or a class if the clone is expanded.

CDR3 length: 15; V gene: TRBV19; J gene: TRBJ1-2; clone size: many; D gene: -; CDR3 protein: CASSIASTGSHGYTF; CDR3 DNA: TGTGCCAGTAGTATAGCTTCAACAGGGTCACATGGCTACACCTTC
CDR3 length: 16; V gene: TRBV10-2; J gene: TRBJ2-7; clone size: many; D gene: TRBD2; CDR3 protein: CASSERTSGRGYEQYF; CDR3 DNA: TGCGCCAGCAGTGAACGGACTAGCGGGAGGGGGTACGAGCAGTACTTC
CDR3 length: 15; V gene: TRBV6-1; J gene: TRBJ2-1; clone size: few; D gene: TRBD2; CDR3 protein: CASSSGLAGGVEQFF; CDR3 DNA: TGTGCCAGCAGCTCGGGACTAGCGGGGGGGGTTGAGCAGTTCTTC
CDR3 length: 14; V gene: TRBV19; J gene: TRBJ1-2; clone size: many; D gene: -; CDR3 protein: CASIQTDINYGYTF; CDR3 DNA: TGTGCCAGTATCCAGACCGACATTAACTATGGCTACACCTTC
CDR3 length: 13; V gene: TRBV2; J gene: TRBJ2-7; clone size: -; D gene: -; CDR3 protein: CASSLGSPYEQYF; CDR3 DNA: TGTGCCAGCAGTTTGGGCTCCCCCTACGAACAGTACTTC
CDR3 length: 14; V gene: TRBV2; J gene: TRBJ1-4; clone size: -; D gene: -; CDR3 protein: CASSKQGTNEKLFF; CDR3 DNA: TGTGCCAGCAGTAAACAGGGTACTAATGAAAAACTGTTTTTT
CDR3 length: 13; V gene: TRBV6-1; J gene: TRBJ2-7; clone size: -; D gene: -; CDR3 protein: CASSNFAPYEQYF; CDR3 DNA: TGTGCCAGCAGCAACTTCGCCCCCTACGAGCAGTACTTC
CDR3 length: 20; V gene: TRBV14; J gene: TRBJ2-6; clone size: -; D gene: -; CDR3 protein: CASSQDPLAALSSGANVLTF; CDR3 DNA: TGTGCCAGCAGCCAAGATCCATTGGCAGCCCTAAGCTCTGGGGCCAACGTCCTGACTTTC
CDR3 length: 13; V gene: TRBV19; J gene: TRBJ2-1; clone size: few; D gene: -; CDR3 protein: CASSIWGPLDQFF; CDR3 DNA: TGTGCCAGTAGTATATGGGGGCCTTTGGATCAGTTCTTC
CDR3 length: 14; V gene: TRBV29-1; J gene: TRBJ2-7; clone size: -; D gene: -; CDR3 protein: CSVLGGNGKNEQYF; CDR3 DNA: TGCAGCGTTCTGGGGGGAAACGGCAAGAACGAGCAGTACTTC
CDR3 length: 16; V gene: TRBV19; J gene: TRBJ1-2; clone size: many; D gene: -; CDR3 protein: CASSPGTAVISYGYTF; CDR3 DNA: TGTGCCAGTAGCCCCGGGACGGCCGTAATCTCCTATGGCTACACCTTC
CDR3 length: 14; V gene: TRBV20-1; J gene: TRBJ1-5; clone size: many; D gene: -; CDR3 protein: CSARDDGRNQPQHF; CDR3 DNA: TGCAGTGCTAGAGACGACGGACGCAATCAGCCCCAGCATTTT
CDR3 length: 15; V gene: TRBV5-5; J gene: TRBJ1-1; clone size: -; D gene: TRBD1; CDR3 protein: CASSTPTGMNTEAFF; CDR3 DNA: TGTGCCAGCAGCACCCCGACAGGGATGAACACTGAAGCTTTCTTT
CDR3 length: 16; V gene: TRBV5-1; J gene: TRBJ1-1; clone size: few; D gene: TRBD1; CDR3 protein: CASSETGGLYDTEAFF; CDR3 DNA: TGCGCCAGCAGCGAAACAGGGGGCCTTTATGACACTGAAGCTTTCTTT
CDR3 length: 19; V gene: TRBV11-1; J gene: TRBJ1-6; clone size: -; D gene: -; CDR3 protein: CASSFSPGGISLYNSPLHF; CDR3 DNA: TGTGCCAGCAGCTTTTCCCCTGGGGGCATCTCCCTCTATAATTCACCCCTCCACTTT
CDR3 length: 15; V gene: TRBV15; J gene: TRBJ1-5; clone size: -; D gene: TRBD1; CDR3 protein: CATSSAGTGRQPQHF; CDR3 DNA: TGTGCCACCAGCAGTGCCGGGACAGGGAGGCAGCCCCAGCATTTT
CDR3 length: 18; V gene: TRBV12-3/TRBV12-4; J gene: TRBJ1-5; clone size: few; D gene: TRBD1; CDR3 protein: CASSVGQGAKPLTQPQHF; CDR3 DNA: TGTGCCAGCAGTGTGGGACAGGGGGCTAAGCCCCTAACCCAGCCCCAGCATTTT
CDR3 length: 16; V gene: TRBV10-1; J gene: TRBJ2-1; clone size: -; D gene: TRBD1; CDR3 protein: CASSFTGGRSSNEQFF; CDR3 DNA: TGCGCCAGCAGTTTCACAGGGGGCAGGTCCAGCAATGAGCAGTTCTTC
CDR3 length: 14; V gene: TRBV9; J gene: TRBJ2-3; clone size: once; D gene: -; CDR3 protein: CAGSGTPTLNTQYF; CDR3 DNA: TGTGCCGGCAGCGGGACACCGACCCTTAATACGCAGTATTTT
CDR3 length: 14; V gene: TRBV7-9; J gene: TRBJ1-1; clone size: -; D gene: -; CDR3 protein: CASSLEIGRTEAFF; CDR3 DNA: TGTGCCAGCAGCTTAGAGATAGGGAGGACTGAAGCTTTCTTT
CDR3 length: 15; V gene: TRBV6-1; J gene: TRBJ2-7; clone size: few; D gene: -; CDR3 protein: CASSEREGGVYEQYF; CDR3 DNA: TGTGCCAGCAGTGAACGGGAAGGGGGTGTTTACGAGCAGTACTTC
CDR3 length: 18; V gene: TRBV15; J gene: TRBJ2-3; clone size: many; D gene: TRBD2; CDR3 protein: CATSRGEGLETSTDTQYF; CDR3 DNA: TGTGCCACCAGCAGAGGAGAAGGACTAGAAACTAGCACAGATACGCAGTATTTT
CDR3 length: 17; V gene: TRBV6-6; J gene: TRBJ1-2; clone size: few; D gene: TRBD1; CDR3 protein: CASSYSMSQGANYGYTF; CDR3 DNA: TGTGCCAGCAGTTACTCAATGTCGCAGGGGGCTAACTATGGCTACACCTTC
CDR3 length: 16; V gene: TRBV19; J gene: TRBJ2-7; clone size: many; D gene: TRBD2; CDR3 protein: CASSSKLAGTSYEQYF; CDR3 DNA: TGTGCCAGTAGTAGCAAACTAGCGGGGACATCCTACGAGCAGTACTTC
CDR3 length: 11; V gene: TRBV20-1; J gene: TRBJ2-5; clone size: -; D gene: -; CDR3 protein: CSAGTEETQYF; CDR3 DNA: TGCAGTGCTGGAACAGAAGAGACCCAGTACTTC
CDR3 length: 13; V gene: TRBV19; J gene: TRBJ1-6; clone size: many; D gene: -; CDR3 protein: CASVGVLNSPLHF; CDR3 DNA: TGTGCCAGTGTCGGGGTATTGAATTCACCCCTCCACTTT
CDR3 length: 15; V gene: TRBV18; J gene: TRBJ1-3; clone size: -; D gene: TRBD1; CDR3 protein: CASSSTGETGNTIYF; CDR3 DNA: TGTGCCAGCTCTTCCACAGGGGAAACTGGAAACACCATATATTTT
CDR3 length: 14; V gene: TRBV5-1; J gene: TRBJ2-5; clone size: -; D gene: TRBD2; CDR3 protein: CASSLPAGEGTQYF; CDR3 DNA: TGCGCCAGCAGCTTGCCAGCGGGGGAGGGGACCCAGTACTTC
CDR3 length: 15; V gene: TRBV20-1; J gene: TRBJ2-3; clone size: -; D gene: TRBD2; CDR3 protein: CSSRTSGVGTDTQYF; CDR3 DNA: TGCAGTTCAAGGACTAGCGGGGTCGGTACAGATACGCAGTATTTT
CDR3 length: 16; V gene: TRBV7-9; J gene: TRBJ2-1; clone size: once; D gene: -; CDR3 protein: CASSLDGGAPNNEQFF; CDR3 DNA: TGTGCCAGCAGCTTAGATGGGGGGGCCCCTAATAATGAGCAGTTCTTC
CDR3 length: 12; V gene: TRBV20-1; J gene: TRBJ2-5; clone size: -; D gene: -; CDR3 protein: CSAVQGLETQYF; CDR3 DNA: TGCAGTGCTGTACAGGGTTTGGAGACCCAGTACTTC
CDR3 length: 14; V gene: TRBV10-3; J gene: TRBJ1-5; clone size: -; D gene: -; CDR3 protein: CAISVEGAQETQHF; CDR3 DNA: TGTGCCATCAGTGTCGAAGGGGCTCAAGAGACCCAGCATTTT
CDR3 length: 13; V gene: TRBV4-2; J gene: TRBJ2-1; clone size: -; D gene: -; CDR3 protein: CASSQLAYNEQFF; CDR3 DNA: TGTGCCAGCAGCCAACTAGCGTACAATGAGCAGTTCTTC
CDR3 length: 15; V gene: TRBV6-1; J gene: TRBJ2-3; clone size: -; D gene: -; CDR3 protein: CASRKTADSTDTQYF; CDR3 DNA: TGTGCCAGCAGGAAGACAGCGGATAGCACAGATACGCAGTATTTT
CDR3 length: 14; V gene: TRBV6-2/TRBV6-3; J gene: TRBJ1-2; clone size: few; D gene: -; CDR3 protein: CASKNPGGQGGYTF; CDR3 DNA: TGTGCCAGCAAAAACCCCGGGGGACAAGGAGGCTACACCTTC
CDR3 length: 14; V gene: TRBV29-1; J gene: TRBJ1-1; clone size: few; D gene: -; CDR3 protein: CSVGGGRENTEAFF; CDR3 DNA: TGCAGCGTTGGGGGGGGACGTGAAAACACTGAAGCTTTCTTT
CDR3 length: 14; V gene: TRBV9; J gene: TRBJ2-5; clone size: -; D gene: -; CDR3 protein: CASSPLLAWETQYF; CDR3 DNA: TGTGCCAGCAGCCCCCTCCTAGCGTGGGAGACCCAGTACTTC
CDR3 length: 13; V gene: TRBV5-1; J gene: TRBJ2-3; clone size: few; D gene: -; CDR3 protein: CASSFVVRDTQYF; CDR3 DNA: TGCGCCAGCAGCTTCGTTGTCCGAGATACGCAGTATTTT
CDR3 length: 16; V gene: TRBV11-2; J gene: TRBJ1-3; clone size: -; D gene: -; CDR3 protein: CASSWGGRPSGNTIYF; CDR3 DNA: TGTGCCAGCAGCTGGGGGGGACGTCCCTCTGGAAACACCATATATTTT
CDR3 length: 13; V gene: TRBV4-3; J gene: TRBJ1-1; clone size: many; D gene: -; CDR3 protein: CASSQTMNTEAFF; CDR3 DNA: TGCGCCAGCAGCCAAACGATGAACACTGAAGCTTTCTTT
CDR3 length: 17; V gene: TRBV7-8; J gene: TRBJ2-3; clone size: -; D gene: TRBD2; CDR3 protein: CASSLARLAERADTQYF; CDR3 DNA: TGTGCCAGCAGCTTAGCGCGACTAGCGGAAAGGGCAGATACGCAGTATTTT
CDR3 length: 16; V gene: TRBV5-1; J gene: TRBJ2-7; clone size: few; D gene: -; CDR3 protein: CASSLAAGLVSYEQYF; CDR3 DNA: TGCGCCAGCAGCTTGGCCGCAGGGCTCGTTTCCTACGAGCAGTACTTC
CDR3 length: 14; V gene: TRBV19; J gene: TRBJ1-1; clone size: many; D gene: -; CDR3 protein: CASRPREGNTEAFF; CDR3 DNA: TGTGCCAGTCGCCCTCGGGAGGGGAACACTGAAGCTTTCTTT
CDR3 length: 13; V gene: TRBV7-6; J gene: TRBJ2-5; clone size: many; D gene: -; CDR3 protein: CASSLRGQETQYF; CDR3 DNA: TGTGCCAGCAGCTTAAGGGGACAAGAGACCCAGTACTTC
CDR3 length: 22; V gene: TRBV14; J gene: TRBJ2-2; clone size: -; D gene: TRBD2; CDR3 protein: CASSQDPVGGLAGIFGTGELFF; CDR3 DNA: TGTGCCAGCAGCCAAGATCCGGTAGGCGGACTAGCGGGAATTTTCGGGACCGGGGAGCTGTTTTTT
CDR3 length: 15; V gene: TRBV20-1; J gene: TRBJ2-1; clone size: many; D gene: -; CDR3 protein: CSARDRAGSYNEQFF; CDR3 DNA: TGCAGTGCTAGAGATAGAGCGGGCTCCTACAATGAGCAGTTCTTC
CDR3 length: 13; V gene: TRBV9; J gene: TRBJ1-3; clone size: -; D gene: -; CDR3 protein: CASSAGEGNTIYF; CDR3 DNA: TGTGCCAGCAGCGCAGGGGAAGGAAACACCATATATTTT
CDR3 length: 16; V gene: TRBV20-1; J gene: TRBJ2-5; clone size: few; D gene: TRBD2; CDR3 protein: CSAKLVGRTRRETQYF; CDR3 DNA: TGCAGTGCTAAATTGGTCGGGAGGACTAGAAGAGAGACCCAGTACTTC
CDR3 length: 17; V gene: TRBV15; J gene: TRBJ1-4; clone size: -; D gene: -; CDR3 protein: CATSRGLGLLQNEKLFF; CDR3 DNA: TGTGCCACCAGCAGAGGATTAGGACTACTACAAAATGAAAAACTGTTTTTT
CDR3 length: 14; V gene: TRBV5-1; J gene: TRBJ1-2; clone size: many; D gene: -; CDR3 protein: CASSLSSQGYGYTF; CDR3 DNA: TGCGCCAGCAGCCTGAGTTCACAGGGCTATGGCTACACCTTC
CDR3 length: 13; V gene: TRBV2; J gene: TRBJ1-2; clone size: many; D gene: -; CDR3 protein: CASSEAQSGGYTF; CDR3 DNA: TGTGCCAGCAGTGAGGCCCAATCGGGTGGCTACACCTTC
CDR3 length: 14; V gene: TRBV25-1; J gene: TRBJ2-5; clone size: few; D gene: -; CDR3 protein: CASSQQGYQETQYF; CDR3 DNA: TGTGCCAGCAGCCAACAGGGTTACCAAGAGACCCAGTACTTC
CDR3 length: 20; V gene: TRBV3-1; J gene: TRBJ2-6; clone size: -; D gene: TRBD2; CDR3 protein: CASSHKSIGGASSGANVLTF; CDR3 DNA: TGTGCCAGCAGCCATAAATCGATCGGGGGGGCGAGCTCTGGGGCCAACGTCCTGACTTTC
CDR3 length: 14; V gene: TRBV7-2; J gene: TRBJ1-1; clone size: few; D gene: -; CDR3 protein: CASSFGSGNTEAFF; CDR3 DNA: TGTGCCAGCAGCTTCGGTTCAGGGAACACTGAAGCTTTCTTT
CDR3 length: 17; V gene: TRBV5-1; J gene: TRBJ2-5; clone size: -; D gene: TRBD2; CDR3 protein: CASSRGLAGVGGETQYF; CDR3 DNA: TGCGCCAGCAGCCGGGGACTAGCGGGGGTTGGCGGAGAGACCCAGTACTTC
CDR3 length: 13; V gene: TRBV20-1; J gene: TRBJ2-3; clone size: many; D gene: TRBD2; CDR3 protein: CSASKTSKDTQYF; CDR3 DNA: TGCAGTGCTAGCAAGACTAGCAAAGATACGCAGTATTTT
CDR3 length: 13; V gene: TRBV2; J gene: TRBJ1-4; clone size: many; D gene: -; CDR3 protein: CASSWAVEEKLFF; CDR3 DNA: TGTGCCAGCAGTTGGGCCGTAGAGGAAAAACTGTTTTTT